The T cell receptor (beta chain) under discussion was sequenced for a study of CD8 T cells in Susac syndrome. Study details: The Susac syndrome patients were therapy-naive, on corticosteroids, or on intravenous immunoglobulin alone at blood draw. Notes on the study in general: The study acknowledged a relatively small number of individuals in its TCR sequencing and HLA analysis.

High-throughput TCR beta sequencing covered peripheral CD8+ and CD4+ T cells. It was with random hexamers that roughly 0.45 to 1 ug RNA was reverse transcribed. TCRdb re-derived calls from the immunoSEQ multiplex PCR reads in MiXCR, one entry per CDR3 protein. Among over 20,000 distinct CDR3 sequences, 93% were seen once, and the ten largest hold 0.55% to 0.75%. The V gene's germline CDR1 is SGHDN and CDR2 FVKESK. The CDR3 is made up of 15 amino acids. V trimming: 0 bases; J trimming: 9 bases; junction bases outside the gene matches: 7. Notes on this clonotype: The target antigen is unknown.

The origin of this receptor is a human donor with Susac syndrome. The material sequenced was CD8+ T cells from PBMCs. The rearrangement uses TRBV14 and TRBJ2-1, with TRBD2 identical over 8 bases. The CDR3 region has the DNA TGTGCCAGCAGCCAAGATTCAGCGGGGGTGGGTGAGCAGTTCTTC. Protein sequence: CASSQDSAGVGEQFF.